One sample yielded the 21 T cell receptor beta chains listed below, sequenced in a study of blood T cell repertoires in COVID-19. Using immunoSEQ multiplex PCR, the repertoire was profiled, and TCRdb retains in-frame clones only, with some absent. The sample includes tens of thousands of clones, approximately 82% of them seen just once. The sequenced sample consisted of peripheral blood. Every receptor here comes from a man in his 60s with acute or convalescent COVID-19.

This clone turned up a few times. The J gene is TRBJ1-1, the V gene TRBV28; D is unclear. Germline CDR1 MDHEN, CDR2 SYDVKM. The CDR3 loop spans 13 amino acids. V lost 6 bases and J 4 bases, leaving 12 bases between the germline ends. CDR3 residues: CASSYFRATEAFF. CDR3 DNA: TGTGCCAGCAGCTATTTTAGAGCCACTGAAGCTTTCTTT. The variable domain in full, completed from reference TRBV28 and TRBJ1-1, reads DVKVTQSSRYLVKRTGEKVFLECVQDMDHENMFWYRQDPGLGLRLIYFSYDVKMKEKGDIPEGYSVSREKKERFSLILESASTNQTSMYLCASSYFRATEAFFGQGTRLTVV.

The V and J genes are TRBV11-3 and TRBJ2-1; tentatively, D is TRBD2 (6 bases). Germline loops: CDR1 SGHNT, CDR2 YENEEA. Trimming removed 1 base from V and 2 bases from J, with 6 bases in between. This CDR3 region has 14 residues. Here the CDR3 reads CASSLGGAYNEQFF. The CDR3 region has the DNA TGTGCCAGCAGCTTAGGGGGGGCCTACAATGAGCAGTTCTTC. Using reference TRBV11-3 and TRBJ2-1 for the parts outside the CDR3, the full variable domain is EAGVVQSPRYKIIEKKQPVAFWCNPISGHNTLYWYLQNLGQGPELLIRYENEEAVDDSQLPKDRFSAERLKGVDSTLKIQPAELGDSAVYLCASSLGGAYNEQFFGPGTRLTVL.

The V call is TRBV15, the J call TRBJ1-1, with D uncertain. With 0 bases removed from V and 4 bases from J, the gap between germline ends came to 12 bases. CDR3 length: 15 residues. CDR1 and CDR2 from the germline V gene are LNHNV and YYDKDF (reference sequence). The CDR3 sequence is CATSRDPGVGTEAFF. CDR3 DNA sequence: TGTGCCACCAGCAGAGATCCAGGTGTGGGCACTGAAGCTTTCTTT.

This rearrangement joins TRBV27 to TRBJ2-1; 9 bases map to TRBD1. The CDR3 sequence is 19 residues long. Germline trimming cut 3 bases from V and 0 bases from J; bases unmatched to any gene: 12. Germline values: CDR1 MNHEY, CDR2 SMNVEV (reference sequence). The CDR3 is CASSFEYRGRIGSYNEQFF. For the CDR3, the DNA is TGTGCCAGCAGTTTTGAGTACAGGGGGCGGATTGGCTCCTACAATGAGCAGTTCTTC.

The chain employs TRBV6-1 and TRBJ1-5; D gene unclear. Germline V gives CDR1 MNHNS, CDR2 SASEGT. This CDR3 contains 14 residues. V was pared by 2 bases and J by 5 bases, with 10 bases between. CDR3 sequence (DNA): TGTGCCAGCAGTGAAAGAGGGTCGGATCAGCCCCAGCATTTT. Protein product: CASSERGSDQPQHF.

V is TRBV29-1 and J is TRBJ1-2; perhaps TRBD1 as D (5 bases). CDR3 length: 13 residues. V was trimmed by 3 bases and J by 6 bases, leaving 14 bases between them. From germline, CDR1 is SQVTM and CDR2 ANQGSEA. The CDR3 bases are TGCAGCGTTGAGGCAGGGAACGTTAATGGCTACACCTTC. It codes for CSVEAGNVNGYTF.

V usage is TRBV5-6 and J usage is TRBJ2-3; no clear D. V lost 4 bases and J 2 bases, leaving 2 bases between the germline ends. CDR3 length: 11 residues. Germline-derived CDR1 and CDR2 are SGHDT and YYEEEE. The CDR3 region is CASSLTDTQYF. For the CDR3, the DNA is TGTGCCAGCAGCCTCACAGATACGCAGTATTTT.

This chain links TRBV7-8 with TRBJ2-4; D is unresolved. Germline V lookup: CDR1 SGHVS, CDR2 FQNEAQ. The length of the CDR3 is 15 residues. Trimming cost V 1 base and J 0 bases, with 7 bases left between them. Written as DNA, the CDR3 is TGTGCCAGCAGCTTAGATCGGTTAGCCAAAAACATTCAGTACTTC. Its translation: CASSLDRLAKNIQYF. The full variable domain, in which reference TRBV7-8 and TRBJ2-4 provide the parts outside the CDR3, is GAGVSQSPRYKVAKRGQDVALRCDPISGHVSLFWYQQALGQGPEFLTYFQNEAQLDKSGLPSDRFFAERPEGSVSTLKIQRTQQEDSAVYLCASSLDRLAKNIQYFGAGTRLSVL.

The chain uses TRBV9 and TRBJ1-3; 9 bases are a match to TRBD1. Germline V gene lookup returns CDR1 SGDLS and CDR2 YYNGEE. The CDR3 has 18 residues. The J segment lost 4 bases and the V segment lost 0 bases, leaving 11 bases of the junction unmatched. CDR3: CASSVGSGTGTNGNTIYF. The CDR3 DNA reads TGTGCCAGCAGCGTAGGGTCCGGGACAGGGACGAACGGAAACACCATATATTTT.

The chain couples TRBV28 to TRBJ1-4, with TRBD1 as a possible D gene (5 bases). The CDR3 consists of 14 residues. The germline V and J ends were trimmed by 7 bases and 8 bases, with 17 bases remaining between them. From germline, CDR1 is MDHEN and CDR2 SYDVKM. The CDR3 sequence: CASTPEGRREKLFF. In nucleotides, the CDR3 is TGTGCCAGCACCCCCGAGGGGAGGAGGGAAAAACTGTTTTTT.

The CDR3 coding sequence is TGTGCCAGCAGACCTGGAGGTTCTGGAAGCACAGATACGCAGTATTTT. Protein: CASRPGGSGSTDTQYF. The rearrangement joins TRBV9 to TRBJ2-3; TRBD2 is a possible D gene (5 bases). Germline V lookup: CDR1 SGDLS, CDR2 YYNGEE. Between the trimmed V and J ends, which lost 5 bases and 0 bases, there was a span of 16 bases. The CDR3 runs to 16 residues. The variable domain in full, with the rest retrieved from reference TRBV9 and TRBJ2-3, is DSGVTQTPKHLITATGQRVTLRCSPRSGDLSVYWYQQSLDQGLQFLIQYYNGEERAKGNILERFSAQQFPDLHSELNLSSLELGDSALYFCASRPGGSGSTDTQYFGPGTRLTVL.

This clone was seen just once. This chain joins TRBV5-1 and TRBJ2-2; tentative D call: TRBD1 (6 bases). Trimming removed 2 bases from V and 2 bases from J, with 13 bases in between. This CDR3 contains 16 residues. Germline assignment: CDR1 SGHRS and CDR2 YFSETQ. The CDR3 bases are TGCGCCAGCAGCTTACGAGGGGGAGACAACACCGGGGAGCTGTTTTTT. Its protein product is CASSLRGGDNTGELFF.

The chain recombines TRBV30 with TRBJ2-7; the D gene is possibly TRBD1 (6 bases). The CDR3 is 13 residues long. CDR1 is GTSNPN and CDR2 is SVGIG in the germline V gene (reference sequence). The V gene lost 0 bases and the J gene lost 7 bases, with 13 bases spanning the gap. The CDR3 spells CAWSVSDRKEQYF. The CDR3 DNA follows: TGTGCCTGGAGTGTAAGTGACAGGAAGGAGCAGTACTTC.

This chain joins TRBV28 and TRBJ1-2; TRBD1 matches at 9 bases. Germline-derived CDR1 and CDR2 are MDHEN and SYDVKM. The length of the CDR3 is 17 residues. With V trimmed by 6 bases and J by 4 bases, 15 bases remained unmatched. This CDR3 is CASSTITPQGATYGYTF. CDR3 nucleotides: TGTGCCAGCAGCACAATAACCCCACAGGGGGCAACCTATGGCTACACCTTC.

This sequence joins TRBV30 and TRBJ2-1; D perhaps matches TRBD2 (6 bases). This CDR3 spans 15 amino acids. Germline V CDR1 and CDR2: GTSNPN, SVGIG (reference sequence). The V end lost 1 base, the J end lost 7 bases, and 17 bases lay between the germline ends. CDR3 sequence reads: CAWSAWRAGGNEQFF. In nucleotides, the CDR3 is TGTGCCTGGAGTGCGTGGAGAGCGGGCGGGAATGAGCAGTTCTTC.

This clone is a singleton in its sample. In DNA form, the CDR3 reads TGTGCCAGCAGTTTATACGGACTAGCGGGGGTATGGAATGAGCAGTTCTTC. Residues: CASSLYGLAGVWNEQFF. The chain has TRBV27 and TRBJ2-1, with 13 positions matching TRBD2. V lost 1 base and J lost 7; bases outside the gene matches: 7. The CDR3 is 17 residues long. Germline V CDR1 and CDR2: MNHEY, SMNVEV (reference sequence).

This rearrangement joins TRBV5-6 to TRBJ1-5, with 7 nucleotides matching TRBD1. V dropped 6 bases and J dropped 1; count of bases not matched to a gene: 7. The V gene's germline CDR1 is SGHDT and CDR2 YYEEEE. CDR3 length equals 15 residues. CDR3 sequence: CASTQGGRSNQPQHF. In DNA, the CDR3 is TGTGCCAGCACCCAGGGGGGACGGAGCAATCAGCCCCAGCATTTT.

The chain carries TRBV2 and TRBJ1-3; perhaps TRBD1 as D (5 bases). Trimming stripped 3 bases from V and 3 bases from J, with 12 bases between. The CDR3 is 15 amino acids. Germline V gene lookup returns CDR1 SNHLY and CDR2 FYNNEI. The CDR3: CASSDSLTGGNTIYF. The CDR3 DNA sequence: TGTGCCAGCAGTGACAGTCTCACAGGTGGAAACACCATATATTTT.

For the CDR3, the DNA is TGTGCCAGCAGTGAACGGCGGGGCAATCAGCCCCAGCATTTT. This sequence encodes CASSERRGNQPQHF. V usage is TRBV6-1 and J usage is TRBJ1-5; D is uncertain. From germline, CDR1 is MNHNS and CDR2 SASEGT. The V end was cut by 2 bases, the J end by 2 bases, with 7 bases between. CDR3 size: 14 residues.

This chain connects TRBV19 to TRBJ2-3, with 8 nucleotides matching TRBD2. J gave up 1 base and V 6 bases, and 3 bases lay outside the gene matches. Germline V lookup: CDR1 LNHDA, CDR2 SQIVND (reference sequence). The CDR3 has 14 amino acids. The CDR3: CASSHSGGTDTQYF. In nucleotides, the CDR3 is TGTGCCAGTAGCCATAGCGGGGGCACAGATACGCAGTATTTT.

This chain's CDR3 is CASSPRLGGNSPLHF. The CDR3 DNA sequence: TGTGCCAGCAGCCCGCGGCTGGGTGGTAATTCACCCCTCCACTTT. V gene TRBV7-2 combines with J gene TRBJ1-6, with D uncertain. The CDR3 sequence is 15 residues long. Germline V gene sequence: CDR1 SGHTA, CDR2 FQGNSA. Between the trimmed V and J ends, which lost 5 bases and 6 bases, there was a span of 14 bases.